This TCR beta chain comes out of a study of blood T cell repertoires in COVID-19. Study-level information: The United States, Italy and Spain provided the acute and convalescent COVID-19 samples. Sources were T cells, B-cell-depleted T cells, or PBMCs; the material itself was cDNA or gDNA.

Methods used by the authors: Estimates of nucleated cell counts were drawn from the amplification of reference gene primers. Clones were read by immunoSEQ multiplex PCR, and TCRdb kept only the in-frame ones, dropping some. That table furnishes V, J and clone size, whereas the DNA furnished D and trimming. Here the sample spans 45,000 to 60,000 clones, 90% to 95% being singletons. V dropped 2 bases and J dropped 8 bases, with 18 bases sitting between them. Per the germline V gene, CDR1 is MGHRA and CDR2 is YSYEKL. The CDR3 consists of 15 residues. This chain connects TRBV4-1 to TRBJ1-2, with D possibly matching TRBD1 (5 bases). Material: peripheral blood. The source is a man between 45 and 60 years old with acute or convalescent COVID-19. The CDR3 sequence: CASSQPPSTESGYTF. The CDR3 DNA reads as TGCGCCAGCAGCCAACCACCTTCGACAGAGTCGGGCTACACCTTC.